This T cell receptor (beta chain) derives from a study of T cells in Graves' hyperthyroidism and ophthalmopathy. Findings and limits, study-wide: Peripheral blood also featured most of the thyroid clonotypes expanded above 0.001. A 13 V-J model separated ophthalmopathy from stable hyperthyroidism.

Amplified regions were TCR beta CDR3 sequences from RNA transcripts. The study used the HTBI primer set for a first-round RT-PCR of the TCR CDR3. In TCRdb, the multiplex PCR reads were re-called with MiXCR into one record per CDR3 protein. Of hundreds of thousands of distinct CDR3 sequences in the sample, about 15% are singletons; the top ten hold 55% to 60%. PBMCs were collected from a roughly 10 ml volume of fresh peripheral blood. As regards this clonotype: No antigen is known for it.

V lost 4 bases to trimming and J lost 2 bases; unmatched junction nucleotides: 11. Germline V CDR1 and CDR2: SGHTA, FQGNSA. The CDR3 contains 16 residues. The TCR originated in an older woman with Graves' ophthalmopathy. The sequencing sample was made of blood. The gene calls are TRBV7-2 and TRBJ2-7, with 7 bases that match TRBD1. CDR3 sequence: CTSSSAGTATPYEQYF. CDR3 coding DNA: TGTACCAGCAGCTCAGCCGGGACAGCCACTCCCTACGAGCAGTACTTC.